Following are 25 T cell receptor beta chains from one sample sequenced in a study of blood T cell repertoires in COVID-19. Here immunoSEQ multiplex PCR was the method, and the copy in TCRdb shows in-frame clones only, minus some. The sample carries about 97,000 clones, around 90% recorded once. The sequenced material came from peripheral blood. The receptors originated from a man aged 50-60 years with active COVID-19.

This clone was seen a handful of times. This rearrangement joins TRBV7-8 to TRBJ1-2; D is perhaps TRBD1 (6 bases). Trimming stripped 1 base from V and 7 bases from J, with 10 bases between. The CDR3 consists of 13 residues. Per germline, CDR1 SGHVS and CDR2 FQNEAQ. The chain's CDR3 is CASSLVQGGGYTF. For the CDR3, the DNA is TGTGCCAGCAGCTTAGTCCAAGGGGGTGGCTACACCTTC.

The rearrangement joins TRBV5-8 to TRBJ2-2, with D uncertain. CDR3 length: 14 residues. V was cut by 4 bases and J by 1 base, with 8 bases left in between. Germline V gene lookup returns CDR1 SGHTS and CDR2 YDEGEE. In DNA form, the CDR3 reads TGTGCCAGCAGCCGTGGCCAGAACACCGGGGAGCTGTTTTTT. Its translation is CASSRGQNTGELFF.

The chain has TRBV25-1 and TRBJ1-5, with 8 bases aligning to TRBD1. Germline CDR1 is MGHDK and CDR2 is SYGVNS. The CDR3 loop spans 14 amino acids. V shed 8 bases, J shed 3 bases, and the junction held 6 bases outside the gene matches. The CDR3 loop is CASSGQGNNQPQHF. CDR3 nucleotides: TGTGCCAGCTCAGGACAGGGAAACAATCAGCCCCAGCATTTT. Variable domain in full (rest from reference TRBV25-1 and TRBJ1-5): EADIYQTPRYLVIGTGKKITLECSQTMGHDKMYWYQQDPGMELHLIHYSYGVNSTEKGDLSSESTVSRIRTEHFPLTLESARPSHTSQYLCASSGQGNNQPQHFGDGTRLSIL.

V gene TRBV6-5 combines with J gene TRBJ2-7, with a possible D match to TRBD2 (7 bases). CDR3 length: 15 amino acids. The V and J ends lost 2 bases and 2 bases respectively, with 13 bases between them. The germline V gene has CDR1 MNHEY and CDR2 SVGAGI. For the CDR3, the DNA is TGTGCCAGCAGTTACGGGGGGGCGGCCCCCTACGAGCAGTACTTC. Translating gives CASSYGGAAPYEQYF.

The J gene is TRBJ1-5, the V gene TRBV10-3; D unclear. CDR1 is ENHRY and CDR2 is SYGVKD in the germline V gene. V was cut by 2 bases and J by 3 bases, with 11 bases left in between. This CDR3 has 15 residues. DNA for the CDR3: TGTGCCATCAGTGAGACTCAGGTTCTCAATCAGCCCCAGCATTTT. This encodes CAISETQVLNQPQHF.

In DNA, the CDR3 is TGTGCCAGCACCTCGGGGGGACCCAGCTCGGACTATGGCTACACCTTC. As protein: CASTSGGPSSDYGYTF. The chain has TRBV7-2 and TRBJ1-2; TRBD1 might be the D (5 bases). The CDR3 runs to 16 residues. The V gene lost 7 bases and the J gene lost 3 bases, with 21 bases spanning the gap. The germline CDR1 and CDR2 sequences are SGHTA and FQGNSA.

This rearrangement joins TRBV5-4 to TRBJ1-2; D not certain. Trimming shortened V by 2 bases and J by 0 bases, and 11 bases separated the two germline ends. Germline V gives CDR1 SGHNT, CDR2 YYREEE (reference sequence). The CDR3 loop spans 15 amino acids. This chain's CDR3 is CASSLDGPANYGYTF. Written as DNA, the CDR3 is TGTGCCAGCAGCTTAGATGGGCCGGCTAACTATGGCTACACCTTC. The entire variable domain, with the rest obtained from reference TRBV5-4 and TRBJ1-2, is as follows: ETGVTQSPTHLIKTRGQQVTLRCSSQSGHNTVSWYQQALGQGPQFIFQYYREEENGRGNFPPRFSGLQFPNYSSELNVNALELDDSALYLCASSLDGPANYGYTFGSGTRLTVV.

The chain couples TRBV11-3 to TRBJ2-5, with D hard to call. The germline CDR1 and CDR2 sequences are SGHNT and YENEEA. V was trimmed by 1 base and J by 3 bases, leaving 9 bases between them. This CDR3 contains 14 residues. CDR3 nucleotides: TGTGCCAGCAGCTTAGTTAGTCCAAAAGAGACCCAGTACTTC. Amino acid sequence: CASSLVSPKETQYF. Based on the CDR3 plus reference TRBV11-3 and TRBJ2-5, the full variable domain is EAGVVQSPRYKIIEKKQPVAFWCNPISGHNTLYWYLQNLGQGPELLIRYENEEAVDDSQLPKDRFSAERLKGVDSTLKIQPAELGDSAVYLCASSLVSPKETQYFGPGTRLLVL.

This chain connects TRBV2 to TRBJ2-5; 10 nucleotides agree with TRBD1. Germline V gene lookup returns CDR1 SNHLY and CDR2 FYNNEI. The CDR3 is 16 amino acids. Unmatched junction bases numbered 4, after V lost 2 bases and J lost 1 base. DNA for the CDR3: TGTGCCAGCAGTGAACGTTGGGACAGGGGCCAAGAGACCCAGTACTTC. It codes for CASSERWDRGQETQYF.

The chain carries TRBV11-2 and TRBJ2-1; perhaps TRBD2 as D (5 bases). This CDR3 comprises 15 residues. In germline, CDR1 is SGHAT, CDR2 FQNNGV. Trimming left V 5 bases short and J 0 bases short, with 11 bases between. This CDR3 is CASSRQGSSYNEQFF. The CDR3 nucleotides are TGTGCCAGCAGCCGTCAAGGGAGCTCCTACAATGAGCAGTTCTTC.

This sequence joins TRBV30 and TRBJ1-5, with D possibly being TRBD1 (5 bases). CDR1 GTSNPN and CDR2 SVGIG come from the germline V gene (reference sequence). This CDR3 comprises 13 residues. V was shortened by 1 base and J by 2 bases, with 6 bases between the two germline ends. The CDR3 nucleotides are TGTGCCTGGAGTGCCAGGGGCAATCAGCCCCAGCATTTT. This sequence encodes CAWSARGNQPQHF.

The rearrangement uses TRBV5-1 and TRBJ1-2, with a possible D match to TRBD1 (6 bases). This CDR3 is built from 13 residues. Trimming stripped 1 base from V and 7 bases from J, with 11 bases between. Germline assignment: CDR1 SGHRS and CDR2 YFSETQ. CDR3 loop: CASSLPGAGGYTF. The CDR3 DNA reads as TGCGCCAGCAGCTTGCCAGGGGCGGGTGGCTACACCTTC.

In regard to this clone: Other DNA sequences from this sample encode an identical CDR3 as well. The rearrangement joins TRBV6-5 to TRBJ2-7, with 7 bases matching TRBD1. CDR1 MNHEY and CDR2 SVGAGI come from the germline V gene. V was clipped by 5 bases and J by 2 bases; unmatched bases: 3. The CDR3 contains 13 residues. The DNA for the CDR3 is TGTGCCAGCAGTAGGGACAGAGCCTACGAGCAGTACTTC. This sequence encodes CASSRDRAYEQYF.

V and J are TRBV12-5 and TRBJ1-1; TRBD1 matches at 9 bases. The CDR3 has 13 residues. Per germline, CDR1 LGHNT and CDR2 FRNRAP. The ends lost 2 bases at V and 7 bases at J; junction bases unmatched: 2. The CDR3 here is CASGLTGGREAFF. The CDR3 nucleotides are TGTGCTAGTGGTTTGACAGGGGGCCGTGAAGCTTTCTTT.

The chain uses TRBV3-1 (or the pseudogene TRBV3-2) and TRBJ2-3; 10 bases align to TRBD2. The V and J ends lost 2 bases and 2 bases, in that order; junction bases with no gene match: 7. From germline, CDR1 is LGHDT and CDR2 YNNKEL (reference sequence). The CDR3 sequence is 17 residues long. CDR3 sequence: CASSQTPLAGATDTQYF. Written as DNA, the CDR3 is TGTGCCAGCAGCCAAACCCCTCTAGCGGGGGCCACAGATACGCAGTATTTT.

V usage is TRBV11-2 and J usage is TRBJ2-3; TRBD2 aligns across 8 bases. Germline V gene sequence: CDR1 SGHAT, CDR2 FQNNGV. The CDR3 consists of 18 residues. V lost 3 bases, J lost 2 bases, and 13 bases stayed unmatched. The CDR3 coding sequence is TGTGCCAGCAGCTTTTTCGGGAGGGGAGGTCAGCACACAGATACGCAGTATTTT. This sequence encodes CASSFFGRGGQHTDTQYF.

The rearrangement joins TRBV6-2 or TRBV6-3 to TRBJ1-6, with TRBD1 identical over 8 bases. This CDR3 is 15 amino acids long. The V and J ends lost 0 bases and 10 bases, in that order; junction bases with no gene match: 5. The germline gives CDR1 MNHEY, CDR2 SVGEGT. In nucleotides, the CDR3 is TGTGCCAGCAGTTACTCGGACAGGGTACGGTCACCCCTCCACTTT. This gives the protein CASSYSDRVRSPLHF.

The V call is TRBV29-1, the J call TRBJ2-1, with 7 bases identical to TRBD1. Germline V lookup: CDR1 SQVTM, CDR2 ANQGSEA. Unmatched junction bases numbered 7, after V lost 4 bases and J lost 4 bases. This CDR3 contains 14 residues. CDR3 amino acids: CSVVGDRRYNEQFF. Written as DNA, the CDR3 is TGCAGCGTTGTAGGGGACAGAAGATACAATGAGCAGTTCTTC.

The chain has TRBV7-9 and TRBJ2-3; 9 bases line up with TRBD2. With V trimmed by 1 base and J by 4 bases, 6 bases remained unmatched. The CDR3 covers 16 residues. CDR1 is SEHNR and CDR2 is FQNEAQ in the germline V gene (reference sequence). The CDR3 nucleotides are TGTGCCAGCAGCTTAGATCGAGCGGGGGGCGCAGATACGCAGTATTTT. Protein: CASSLDRAGGADTQYF.

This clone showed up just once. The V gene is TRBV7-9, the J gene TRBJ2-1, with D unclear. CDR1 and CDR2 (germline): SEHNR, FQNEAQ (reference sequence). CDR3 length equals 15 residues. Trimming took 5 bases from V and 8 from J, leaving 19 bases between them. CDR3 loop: CASSPPGIEDYEQFF. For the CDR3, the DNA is TGTGCCAGCAGCCCACCCGGCATAGAAGACTATGAGCAGTTCTTC.

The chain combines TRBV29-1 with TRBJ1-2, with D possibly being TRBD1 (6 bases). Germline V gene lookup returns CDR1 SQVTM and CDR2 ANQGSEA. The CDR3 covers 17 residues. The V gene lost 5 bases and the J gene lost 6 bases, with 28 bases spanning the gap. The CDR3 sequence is CSVSNEGEMDFLNGYTF. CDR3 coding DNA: TGCAGCGTTTCGAACGAGGGGGAAATGGACTTCCTAAATGGCTACACCTTC. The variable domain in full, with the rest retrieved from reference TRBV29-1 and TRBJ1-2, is SAVISQKPSRDICQRGTSLTIQCQVDSQVTMMFWYRQQPGQSLTLIATANQGSEATYESGFVIDKFPISRPNLTFSTLTVSNMSPEDSSIYLCSVSNEGEMDFLNGYTFGSGTRLTVV.

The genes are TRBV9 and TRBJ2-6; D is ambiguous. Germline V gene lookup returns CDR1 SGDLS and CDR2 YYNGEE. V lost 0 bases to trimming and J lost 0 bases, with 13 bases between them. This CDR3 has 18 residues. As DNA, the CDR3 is TGTGCCAGCAGCGTAGGGCTGAGGAGTAGCTCTGGGGCCAACGTCCTGACTTTC. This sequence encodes CASSVGLRSSSGANVLTF.

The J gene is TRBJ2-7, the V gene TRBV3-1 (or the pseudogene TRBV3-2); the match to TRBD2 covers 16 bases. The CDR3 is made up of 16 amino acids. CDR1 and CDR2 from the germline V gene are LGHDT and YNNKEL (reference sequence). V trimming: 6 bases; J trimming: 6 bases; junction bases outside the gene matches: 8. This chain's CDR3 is CASRLGLAGGPVEQYF. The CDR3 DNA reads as TGTGCCAGCAGATTGGGACTAGCGGGGGGGCCGGTCGAGCAGTACTTC.

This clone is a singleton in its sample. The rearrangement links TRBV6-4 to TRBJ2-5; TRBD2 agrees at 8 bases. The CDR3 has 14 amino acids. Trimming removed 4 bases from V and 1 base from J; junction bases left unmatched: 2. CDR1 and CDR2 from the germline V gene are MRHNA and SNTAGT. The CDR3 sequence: CASSVSGGQETQYF. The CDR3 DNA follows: TGTGCCAGCAGTGTGAGCGGGGGCCAAGAGACCCAGTACTTC.

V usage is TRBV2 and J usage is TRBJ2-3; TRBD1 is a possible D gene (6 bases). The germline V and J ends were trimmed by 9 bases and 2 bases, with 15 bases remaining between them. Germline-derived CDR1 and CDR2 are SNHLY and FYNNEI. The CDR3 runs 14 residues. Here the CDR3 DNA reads TGTGCCAGTCTCCGGGACACCCACACAGATACGCAGTATTTT. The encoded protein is CASLRDTHTDTQYF. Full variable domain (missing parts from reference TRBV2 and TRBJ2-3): EPEVTQTPSHQVTQMGQEVILRCVPISNHLYFYWYRQILGQKVEFLVSFYNNEISEKSEIFDDQFSVERPDGSNFTLKIRSTKLEDSAMYFCASLRDTHTDTQYFGPGTRLTVL.